This T cell receptor (beta chain) derives from a study of blood T cells in healthy people across ages (dated by TCRdb to between 2014 and 2017). With regard to the full study: In model experiments, roughly one uniquely barcoded TCR beta cDNA molecule per two T cells was captured by template switching. For two donors (one aged 18 to 30 and one aged 80 or older), the study analyzed two additional independent replicas of 1 million unique cDNA reads from the same blood draw. The donors were divided into four age groups: young (average approximately 15 years), middle-aged (roughly 42), aged (about 60) and long-lived (82). To avoid experimental bias, donors of different ages were distributed randomly across sequencing lanes. The study measured age-related changes in TCR beta repertoire diversity using deep sequencing normalized with unique cDNA molecular identifiers. The investigation overall reported the following: Since profiling was done on bulk unsorted PBMCs, naive and antigen-experienced compartments could not be conclusively compared. The percentage of naive T cells measured by flow cytometry correlated strongly with observed TCR beta diversity. The CMV infection status of donors was not known, potentially confounding age-related changes in expanded clonotypes. As age increased, observed TCR beta diversity per million T cells dropped in a roughly linear way, and a significant reduction was already evident by age about 40. Compared with the aged group, more naive CD4+ T cells, fewer expanded clones and increased TCR diversity were shown by the long-lived group, suggesting age selection. Estimates of total diversity based on one million sequenced T cells were considered lower bounds and underestimates.

The approximately 41 donors, aged about 6 to 100 years, were systemically healthy Caucasian individuals from Russia. Each donor gave about 10 milliliters of peripheral blood, drawn into EDTA-treated Vacutainer tubes. Ficoll-Paque density-gradient centrifugation was used to isolate PBMCs, with at least 6.5 million per sample. Total RNA was extracted from PBMCs with Trizol reagent, with at least 5 micrograms obtained per sample. For every donor, flow cytometry on a PBMC aliquot measured the percentage of naive CD45RAhigh/CD27high T cells. To note about this clonotype: The antigen this receptor binds is unknown. It has no much larger one-base neighbor in the sample; base qualities were not kept.

Library prep was done by 5' RACE. The instrument was an Illumina HiSeq 2500. The second PCR ran for roughly 7 to 12 cycles and used a J-beta primer mix along with a sample-barcoded 5' primer. Each TCR beta cDNA molecule received a unique molecular identifier from a template-switch 5' adaptor carrying 12 random nucleotides. Each sample yielded at least 2.5 million CDR3-containing paired-end reads. All of the RNA was converted into first-strand cDNA using the Mint cDNA synthesis kit, with a TRBC-specific oligonucleotide serving as the primer. Following uracil-DNA glycosylase treatment, all cDNA underwent a first 18-cycle PCR with the universal primers M1SS and BC2_uni_R. In the source study's methods: Each sample was normalized by randomly selecting 1 million high-quality reads, each carrying a distinct molecular identifier. Instead of being binned into consensus sequences, reads with shared molecular identifiers were discarded. CDR3 identification, clonotype clustering and error correction used MiTCR with a Q25 quality threshold and the strictest error-elimination algorithm. A nonparametric unseen species model using Euler transformation provided a lower-bound estimate of total TCR beta diversity. Clones were called with MiXCR by TCRdb after fastp trimmed the public reads at Q25, and only in-frame beta chains were retained. Each entry is one CDR3 protein sequence, shown with its most common DNA and genes. TCRdb, not the original authors, processed these V and J calls. The sample table holds 850,000 to 1,100,000 distinct CDR3 sequences, of which around two fifths were seen once. The ten largest clones capture roughly 13% of the sample.

Deletion took 4 bases off V and 8 bases off J, with a span of 18 bases between the germline ends. From the cysteine up to the phenylalanine, the CDR3 has a length of 14 residues. The kept DNA is CDR3 alone, 42 bases in frame from the first base. From the germline V gene, CDR1 is SGHDT and CDR2 is YYEEEE. Recombination linked TRBV5-6 to TRBJ1-2; there is no confident call for the D gene. The receptor comes from a man aged 18 to 29 in good health. Sequencing was performed on blood. CDR3 sequence: CASSIGPTSGGYTF. The DNA reads TGTGCCAGCAGCATAGGACCGACCTCGGGCGGCTACACCTTC.